This T cell receptor beta chain was obtained from a study of identical twins. Study-wide results and limits: When twins shared out-of-frame alpha sequences, those sequences had excess low generation probability.

TCRdb used MiXCR to reprocess the 5' RACE reads, holding one entry per CDR3 protein. Of 600,000 to 800,000 distinct CDR3 sequences listed, 21% were seen once; the top ten hold approximately 4.3%. In regard to this clonotype: Its antigen is as yet unknown.

The V and J ends lost 4 bases and 2 bases respectively, with 11 bases between them. From germline, CDR1 is SGHRS and CDR2 YFSETQ. CDR3 size: 14 residues. This sample also belongs to another study, concerning T cells expressing NK-cell markers. That study reports: The eight sequenced donors comprised seven who were HCMV-seropositive and one who was seronegative. Dominant NKG2C+ clonotypes made up roughly 1.0-7.5% of CD8+ T cells in several donors.

The chain is built from TRBV5-1 and TRBJ2-3; D is possibly TRBD2 (6 bases). Sequencing used PBMCs. This sequence was found in a woman between 18 and 30 years old in good health. CDR3 nucleotides: TGCGCCAGCAGCACCGGAGGGAACACAGATACGCAGTATTTT. It translates to CASSTGGNTDTQYF.